This TCR beta chain comes out of a study of T cell responses to AZD1222 COVID-19 vaccine. Study-wide results and limits: Baseline serology detected seropositivity in only a handful of AZD1222 recipients.

Assay used: immunoSEQ multiplex PCR; TCRdb lists only in-frame clones, some missing. The sample has around 130,000 clones, about 93% seen once. The V end was cut by 5 bases, the J end by 0 bases, with 8 bases between. This CDR3 has 12 residues. Germline V gene data show CDR1 as GTSNPN and CDR2 as SVGIG (reference sequence). With respect to this clone: The antigen remains undetermined.

Sample: peripheral blood, taken on day 0 of AZD1222 vaccination. The chain combines TRBV30 with TRBJ2-7; D is perhaps TRBD2 (5 bases). This receptor was identified in an adult in good health. CDR3 in amino acids: CAWRDSSYEQYF. The CDR3 DNA sequence: TGTGCCTGGCGGGATTCCTCCTACGAGCAGTACTTC. The variable domain in full, completed from reference TRBV30 and TRBJ2-7, reads SQTIHQWPATLVQPVGSPLSLECTVEGTSNPNLYWYRQAAGRGLQLLFYSVGIGQISSEVPQNLSASRPQDRQFILSSKKLLLSDSGFYLCAWRDSSYEQYFGPGTRLTVT.